The clone carrying this T cell receptor (beta chain) was counted only a few times. What it binds is unknown. The data derive from a study of vaccination and CD4 T cells after COVID-19. Across the whole study: The study enrolled six male and four female convalescents, two of whom were Hispanic. Samples taken post-COVID came a median 101 days after diagnosis, ranging from 35 to 161.

Trimming took 6 bases from V and 1 from J; bases not matched to a gene: 8. Germline values: CDR1 MNHEY, CDR2 SMNVEV (reference sequence). This CDR3 spans 16 amino acids. Documented treatment: approximately 11-day PBMC culture with coronavirus spike peptide pools or control peptides (ViraFEST assay). Cell culture was performed with two million PBMCs per well in the presence of about 10 IU/ml IL-2 and 10 ug/ml peptide pools. Each of days 3 and 7 saw half the medium replaced by fresh IL-2 medium. Sequencing of the DNA from cultured CD4+ T cells was carried out with the Oncomine TCR Beta short-read assay. Each CDR3 protein gets one entry after TCRdb re-called the PCR reads with MiXCR. This table holds tens of thousands of distinct CDR3 sequences, under 60% found once.

This receptor was obtained from a human donor who had recovered from COVID-19. The sample was CD4+ T cells from blood, cultured in vitro. V and J are TRBV27 and TRBJ2-3; 9 bases agree with TRBD2. Here the CDR3 reads CASSPGTSRRTDTQYF. DNA of the CDR3: TGTGCCAGCAGCCCCGGGACTAGCAGGCGCACAGATACGCAGTATTTT.